These 14 T cell receptor beta chains were all obtained from the same sample, sequenced in a study of T cell changes during pregnancy in multiple sclerosis. Only in-frame clones appear in the TCRdb table, and some are missing; sequencing was by immunoSEQ multiplex PCR. The data show about 50,000 clones, with almost 90% seen just once and about 5.1% held by the top ten. The sequencing used peripheral blood, collected after pregnancy. Receptor source: a female donor in good health, enrolled as a control in a pregnancy study.

The chain uses TRBV10-2 and TRBJ2-3, with TRBD2 as a possible D gene (6 bases). CDR1 and CDR2 from the germline V gene are WSHSY and SAAADI. The CDR3 is made up of 16 amino acids. V was clipped by 4 bases and J by 6 bases, with 20 bases between them. In DNA form, the CDR3 reads TGCGCCAGCAGTGGAAAGGGACTTACCCTGGCGGATACGCAGTATTTT. Its protein product is CASSGKGLTLADTQYF.

This clone was seen only a few times. V gene TRBV4-1 combines with J gene TRBJ1-4, with TRBD1 identical over 7 bases. V was pared by 4 bases and J by 5 bases, with 4 bases of the junction left unmatched. Looked up from germline, CDR1 is MGHRA and CDR2 is YSYEKL. CDR3 length equals 14 residues. Here the CDR3 DNA reads TGCGCCAGCAGCCGCCCGGACAGGAATGAAAAACTGTTTTTT. Translating gives CASSRPDRNEKLFF.

The rearrangement uses TRBV6-1 and TRBJ1-2, with D unresolved. The CDR3 covers 13 residues. Per germline, CDR1 MNHNS and CDR2 SASEGT. The V gene lost 6 bases and the J gene lost 3 bases, with 11 bases spanning the gap. The CDR3 DNA reads TGTGCCAGCAGCTCGATGACTCACTATGGCTACACCTTC. Translation gives CASSSMTHYGYTF.

The genes are TRBV28 and TRBJ1-1; no clear D. V lost 3 bases and J 11 bases, leaving 13 bases between the germline ends. Germline lookup yields CDR1 MDHEN and CDR2 SYDVKM. The CDR3 loop spans 12 amino acids. In DNA form, the CDR3 reads TGTGCCAGCAGTTTCCCCTCCTTCGGGGCTTTCTTT. Encoded protein: CASSFPSFGAFF.

Only one count was recorded for this clone. The CDR3 region is CASSPLRTDTQYF. The CDR3 region has the DNA TGTGCCAGCTCACCCCTTCGCACAGATACGCAGTATTTT. The chain carries TRBV18 and TRBJ2-3; D ambiguous. The CDR3 runs 13 residues. Germline V gene sequence: CDR1 KGHSH, CDR2 LQKENI. V was shortened by 3 bases and J by 1 base, with 5 bases between the two germline ends.

Only a few counts were recorded for this clone. This chain uses TRBV28 with TRBJ2-2, with 11 bases matching TRBD2. The CDR3 is 17 residues long. Germline V gene lookup returns CDR1 MDHEN and CDR2 SYDVKM. The trim removed 5 bases at V and 2 bases at J, leaving 7 bases unmatched. CDR3 residues: CASSSPGLAANTGELFF. The CDR3 DNA reads TGTGCCAGCAGTAGCCCGGGACTAGCGGCCAACACCGGGGAGCTGTTTTTT.

The V call is TRBV28, the J call TRBJ2-7, with 8 bases lining up with TRBD1. The germline CDR1 and CDR2 sequences are MDHEN and SYDVKM. V gave up 7 bases and J gave up 0 bases; unmatched junction bases: 2. CDR3 length equals 13 residues. The CDR3 loop reads CASKGQGSYEQYF. The CDR3 DNA reads as TGTGCCAGCAAAGGACAGGGCTCCTACGAGCAGTACTTC. The full variable domain, its missing parts supplied by reference TRBV28 and TRBJ2-7, is DVKVTQSSRYLVKRTGEKVFLECVQDMDHENMFWYRQDPGLGLRLIYFSYDVKMKEKGDIPEGYSVSREKKERFSLILESASTNQTSMYLCASKGQGSYEQYFGPGTRLTVT.

CDR3 in amino acids: CASSPSTGVTGNTIYF. Here the CDR3 DNA reads TGTGCCAGCTCACCAAGCACAGGGGTGACTGGAAACACCATATATTTT. The V call is TRBV18, the J call TRBJ1-3; 7 bases line up with TRBD1. The CDR3 consists of 16 residues. V trimming: 2 bases; J trimming: 2 bases; junction bases outside the gene matches: 6. Germline CDR1 KGHSH, CDR2 LQKENI.

V is TRBV6-7 and J is TRBJ2-7; D call uncertain. TRBV6-7 is known as an ORF, though its function is uncertain. Trimming removed 2 bases at V and 1 base at J, with 6 bases between. This CDR3 is built from 13 residues. CDR3 bases: TGTGCCAGCAGTTACCCGGTATCCTACGAGCAGTACTTC. The encoded protein is CASSYPVSYEQYF.

The chain recombines TRBV15 with TRBJ1-5, with a possible D match to TRBD1 (6 bases). Between the trimmed V and J ends, which lost 0 bases and 4 bases, there was a span of 10 bases. CDR1 is LNHNV and CDR2 is YYDKDF in the germline V gene (reference sequence). The CDR3 is made up of 15 amino acids. CDR3 bases: TGTGCCACCAGCAGAGACAGGGGTGTAAATCAGCCCCAGCATTTT. It encodes CATSRDRGVNQPQHF.

This sequence joins TRBV6-4 and TRBJ1-1; D is unresolved. The ends were cut back, 6 bases at V and 4 bases at J, with 18 bases in the middle. Germline loops: CDR1 MRHNA, CDR2 SNTAGT. The CDR3 is 15 amino acids. CDR3 sequence (DNA): TGTGCCAGCAGCCCGTCCGAGCGCCTAAGCACTGAAGCTTTCTTT. Translating gives CASSPSERLSTEAFF.

The rearrangement joins TRBV30 to TRBJ2-2, with 11 bases lining up with TRBD2. There are 15 residues in the CDR3. Germline V gene data show CDR1 as GTSNPN and CDR2 as SVGIG (reference sequence). V lost 3 bases, J lost 6 bases, and 6 bases stayed unmatched. In nucleotides, the CDR3 is TGTGCCTGGAGCCCACTAGCGGGAGTTGCCGGGGAGCTGTTTTTT. Translated, it gives CAWSPLAGVAGELFF.

CDR3 loop: CASSLVQGAMYEQFF. CDR3 DNA sequence: TGTGCCAGCAGCTTAGTCCAGGGGGCGATGTATGAGCAGTTCTTC. This rearrangement joins TRBV13 to TRBJ2-1, with TRBD1 matching over 8 bases. Germline V lookup: CDR1 PRHDT, CDR2 FYEKMQ (reference sequence). J was trimmed by 8 bases and V by 1 base; bases with no gene match: 7. The CDR3 totals 15 residues.

This clone came up once. The chain recombines TRBV25-1 with TRBJ1-6; D is undetermined. Germline CDR1 and CDR2: MGHDK and SYGVNS. V dropped 3 bases and J dropped 0 bases, with 15 bases sitting between them. The CDR3 contains 18 residues. The CDR3 reads CASSDGPRGSSYNSPLHF. CDR3 nucleotides: TGTGCCAGCAGTGACGGACCTAGAGGGAGCTCCTATAATTCACCCCTCCACTTT.